These 32 T cell receptor beta chains share one sample of origin, sequenced in a study of CD8+CD57+ T cells in acquired aplastic anemia. The use of genomic DNA as template underpinned the TCR beta VDJ and CDR3 profiling. One entry per CDR3 protein results from TCRdb running MiXCR on the reads. The table lists 200,000 to 250,000 distinct CDR3 sequences, 30% to 40% of them singletons. Specimen: sorted CD4+, CD8+, or CD8+CD57+ T cells (not recorded which) from PBMCs. These receptors all come from a human donor in good health, serving as a control.

This clonotype was detected many times. The chain has TRBV20-1 and TRBJ1-1; tentatively, D is TRBD1 (5 bases). This CDR3 has 15 residues. The germline CDR1 and CDR2 sequences are DFQATT and SNEGSKA (reference sequence). V lost 3 bases and J 3 bases, leaving 17 bases between the germline ends. The CDR3 sequence: CSASQSGRPYTEAFF. For the CDR3, the DNA is TGCAGTGCTAGCCAGTCGGGACGGCCTTACACTGAAGCTTTCTTT.

The rearrangement links TRBV20-1 to TRBJ2-1; D is uncertain. This CDR3 has 15 residues. The V and J ends lost 2 bases and 1 base respectively, with 12 bases between them. The germline V gene encodes CDR1 DFQATT and CDR2 SNEGSKA (reference sequence). The CDR3 region has the DNA TGCAGTGCTAGATATCCCTCCTTATCCTACAATGAGCAGTTCTTC. The encoded protein is CSARYPSLSYNEQFF.

This clonotype has a count of ten or more. The rearrangement uses TRBV15 and TRBJ2-7, with D tentatively TRBD2 (6 bases). Germline values: CDR1 LNHNV, CDR2 YYDKDF (reference sequence). The V and J ends lost 0 bases and 7 bases respectively, with 10 bases between them. This CDR3 spans 13 amino acids. The CDR3 spells CATSRDPGSEQYF. CDR3 sequence (DNA): TGTGCCACCAGCAGAGATCCCGGGAGTGAGCAGTACTTC.

The V gene is TRBV5-4, the J gene TRBJ2-5; D might be TRBD1 or TRBD2, each matching 7 bases. The V end lost 1 base, the J end lost 2 bases, and 27 bases lay between the germline ends. The CDR3 runs to 20 residues. Germline V lookup: CDR1 SGHNT, CDR2 YYREEE (reference sequence). The CDR3 DNA reads TGTGCCAGCAGCTTGTTGTCGGGGGGCAGGGGGGCGCAGGGGCAAGAGACCCAGTACTTC. It translates to CASSLLSGGRGAQGQETQYF. The entire variable domain, with the rest obtained from reference TRBV5-4 and TRBJ2-5, is as follows: ETGVTQSPTHLIKTRGQQVTLRCSSQSGHNTVSWYQQALGQGPQFIFQYYREEENGRGNFPPRFSGLQFPNYSSELNVNALELDDSALYLCASSLLSGGRGAQGQETQYFGPGTRLLVL.

Turning to this clonotype: The junction and the germline gene differ at one end; a read error may be behind it. This chain links TRBV7-3 with TRBJ1-6; D remains unclear. This CDR3 has 9 amino acids. The germline V gene has CDR1 SGHTA and CDR2 FQGTGA. The CDR3 DNA follows: TGTGCCAGCAGCTTATACCCCCCATTT. Its protein product is CASSLYPPF.

There are many counts of this clonotype. The chain couples TRBV7-3 to TRBJ2-3; a weak D match, TRBD2 (5 bases). Trimming cost V 5 bases and J 4 bases, with 10 bases left between them. The length of the CDR3 is 13 residues. Germline-derived CDR1 and CDR2 are SGHTA and FQGTGA. CDR3 amino acids: CASSDQAADTQYF. The CDR3 nucleotides are TGTGCCAGCAGCGACCAAGCGGCAGATACGCAGTATTTT.

This clonotype was seen repeatedly, ten times or more. This chain joins TRBV7-8 and TRBJ2-3; D gene ambiguous. The CDR3 consists of 11 residues. Between the trimmed V and J ends, which lost 2 bases and 5 bases, there was a span of 2 bases. CDR1 is SGHVS and CDR2 is FQNEAQ in the germline V gene. The CDR3 DNA follows: TGTGCCAGCAGCTTAATAGATACGCAGTATTTT. Translated: CASSLIDTQYF.

This clonotype appeared a single time. Without the conserved terminal phenylalanine or tryptophan, this CDR3 likely stems from a read error. It is unclear where the CDR3 begins or ends on the DNA, so no DNA is shown, and the CDR3 is as TCRdb lists it. The rearrangement links TRBV7-2 to TRBJ1-6. Germline V gene lookup returns CDR1 SGHTA and CDR2 FQGNSA. The CDR3 extends over 8 residues, inclusive of both ends. CDR3 loop: CASSHHTT.

The chain uses TRBV27 and TRBJ2-7; TRBD1 might be the D (6 bases). CDR3 length equals 13 residues. Trimming shortened V by 6 bases and J by 2 bases, and 11 bases separated the two germline ends. CDR1 is MNHEY, CDR2 SMNVEV, per germline (reference sequence). CDR3 nucleotides: TGTGCCAGCAGAAGGGACACAGCCTACGAGCAGTACTTC. Translation gives CASRRDTAYEQYF.

A few counts support this clonotype. The chain combines TRBV12-3 or TRBV12-4 with TRBJ2-1, with D possibly matching TRBD2 (6 bases). CDR3 size: 15 residues. Deletions cut 2 bases from V and 7 bases from J, with 15 bases between. The CDR3 loop is CASSLLATIRNEQFF. The CDR3, as DNA: TGTGCCAGCAGTTTACTAGCGACGATAAGGAATGAGCAGTTCTTC.

The chain is built from TRBV14 and TRBJ1-2, with D tentatively TRBD1 (5 bases). Between the trimmed V and J ends, which lost 8 bases and 9 bases, there was a span of 25 bases. Germline V gives CDR1 SGHDN, CDR2 FVKESK. The CDR3 contains 15 residues. The CDR3 coding sequence is TGTGCCAGCTCTTCCTTGAGGGGCGGGGTGTTTCGCTACACCTTC. Encoded protein: CASSSLRGGVFRYTF. The complete variable domain, with remaining parts taken from reference TRBV14 and TRBJ1-2, reads EAGVTQFPSHSVIEKGQTVTLRCDPISGHDNLYWYRRVMGKEIKFLLHFVKESKQDESGMPNNRFLAERTGGTYSTLKVQPAELEDSGVYFCASSSLRGGVFRYTFGSGTRLTVV.

The genes are TRBV29-1 and TRBJ1-1, with D maybe TRBD1 (6 bases). In germline, CDR1 is SQVTM, CDR2 ANQGSEA. Trimming pared 6 bases from V and 11 bases from J, leaving 19 bases between. The CDR3 totals 12 residues. CDR3 loop: CSVLQGSTKAFF. The CDR3 DNA reads as TGCAGCGTGCTACAGGGAAGCACTAAGGCTTTCTTT.

On this clonotype: This may arise from a read error, as a much more abundant clone is one base away. This chain connects TRBV19 to TRBJ2-7; 8 bases agree with TRBD1. The end of the DNA aligns better with TRBJ2-1, so the J call may be wrong. This CDR3 has 15 residues. Germline V lookup: CDR1 LNHDA, CDR2 SQIVND (reference sequence). The CDR3: CASSLEGTGAYEQFF. In nucleotides, the CDR3 is TGTGCCAGTAGTCTAGAGGGGACAGGAGCCTACGAGCAGTTCTTC.

This clonotype was seen ten or more times. The chain combines TRBV29-1 with TRBJ1-2; D uncertain. Looked up from germline, CDR1 is SQVTM and CDR2 is ANQGSEA. The CDR3 is 12 amino acids. Trimming pared 3 bases from V and 4 bases from J, leaving 9 bases between. DNA of the CDR3: TGCAGCGTTGACAGTGTATTCTATGGCTACACCTTC. Amino acids: CSVDSVFYGYTF.

This rearrangement joins TRBV7-9 to TRBJ1-5; perhaps TRBD1 as D (6 bases). The germline CDR1 and CDR2 sequences are SEHNR and FQNEAQ (reference sequence). Trimming left V 6 bases short and J 9 bases short, with 18 bases between. This CDR3 has 14 amino acids. This chain's CDR3 is CASSLKGGLWPQHF. As DNA, the CDR3 is TGTGCCAGCAGTTTAAAGGGGGGGCTGTGGCCCCAGCATTTT.

The chain links TRBV24-1 to TRBJ1-2; 9 positions agree with TRBD1. The CDR3 totals 14 residues. Germline CDR1 KGHDR, CDR2 SFDVKD. The ends lost 7 bases at V and 1 base at J; junction bases unmatched: 3. DNA for the CDR3: TGTGCCACCAGCGGGACAGGGCATAACTATGGCTACACCTTC. The encoded protein is CATSGTGHNYGYTF.

This clonotype has a count of ten or more. The CDR3 here is CSASRQGTYGYTF. CDR3 nucleotide sequence: TGCAGTGCTAGCAGACAGGGGACCTATGGCTACACCTTC. The rearrangement joins TRBV20-1 to TRBJ1-2, with 8 bases identical to TRBD1. After removal of 3 bases from V and 4 bases from J, the junction contained 4 bases not matched to a gene. The V gene's germline CDR1 is DFQATT and CDR2 SNEGSKA (reference sequence). The CDR3 is made up of 13 amino acids.

Many counts were recorded for this clonotype. The chain joins TRBV20-1 to TRBJ1-2, with D uncertain. Trimming pared 5 bases from V and 7 bases from J, leaving 11 bases between. The length of the CDR3 is 11 residues. Looked up from germline, CDR1 is DFQATT and CDR2 is SNEGSKA (reference sequence). CDR3 amino acids: CSAPFSRGYTF. The CDR3 bases are TGCAGTGCTCCCTTCTCCCGTGGCTACACCTTC.

The chain employs TRBV20-1 and TRBJ2-7; 8 bases agree with TRBD2. This CDR3 is 15 amino acids long. The V segment lost 3 bases and the J segment 1 base; nucleotides outside the gene matches: 8. Germline CDR1 reads DFQATT; CDR2 reads SNEGSKA (reference sequence). The chain's CDR3 is CSASLPGGKSYEQYF. The CDR3 DNA is TGCAGTGCTAGTCTTCCGGGGGGGAAATCCTACGAGCAGTACTTC.

This clonotype was counted a few times. This chain joins TRBV12-3 or TRBV12-4 and TRBJ2-5; 7 bases are shared with TRBD2. J gave up 2 bases and V 1 base, and 10 bases lay outside the gene matches. The CDR3 sequence is 17 residues long. The CDR3 here is CASSLVAAGMAQETQYF. The CDR3 DNA reads as TGTGCCAGCAGTTTAGTAGCAGCGGGGATGGCTCAAGAGACCCAGTACTTC.

The chain links TRBV3-1 to TRBJ1-2; D is ambiguous. CDR1 and CDR2 (germline): LGHDT, YNNKEL (reference sequence). Between the trimmed V and J ends, which lost 4 bases and 1 base, there was a span of 13 bases. The length of the CDR3 is 15 residues. The CDR3 coding sequence is TGTGCCAGCAGCCCTTCAGGAGCCCTTAACTATGGCTACACCTTC. It codes for CASSPSGALNYGYTF.

V gene TRBV15 combines with J gene TRBJ1-2; D is undetermined. CDR3 length: 17 residues. Germline assignment: CDR1 LNHNV and CDR2 YYDKDF (reference sequence). V was shortened by 3 bases and J by 0 bases, with 17 bases between the two germline ends. CDR3: CATSSLGHGTTNYGYTF. CDR3 nucleotide sequence: TGTGCCACCAGCAGCCTCGGCCACGGTACTACTAACTATGGCTACACCTTC.

The gene calls are TRBV20-1 and TRBJ1-6; tentatively, D is TRBD1 (6 bases). CDR1 and CDR2 from the germline V gene are DFQATT and SNEGSKA (reference sequence). V shed 1 base and J shed 7 bases, with 11 bases lying between them. The CDR3 totals 14 residues. The CDR3 region is CSARVGGQNSPLHF. In DNA form, the CDR3 reads TGCAGTGCTAGAGTGGGAGGACAGAATTCACCCCTCCACTTT.

The chain carries TRBV2 and TRBJ2-1; TRBD1 is a possible D gene (6 bases). Germline loops: CDR1 SNHLY, CDR2 FYNNEI. This CDR3 is built from 16 residues. V lost 2 bases and J lost 8, with 19 bases in between. The CDR3 region is CASSEKTGSPRHEQFF. The CDR3 DNA reads TGTGCCAGCAGTGAAAAAACAGGGAGCCCCAGGCATGAGCAGTTCTTC.

This clonotype was recorded a few times. The rearrangement links TRBV9 to TRBJ1-1, with TRBD1 identical over 8 bases. The trim removed 2 bases at V and 4 bases at J, leaving 7 bases unmatched. The germline V gene encodes CDR1 SGDLS and CDR2 YYNGEE. CDR3 length: 15 amino acids. The CDR3 loop reads CASSVRPGQVTEAFF. CDR3 in DNA: TGTGCCAGCAGCGTCCGACCGGGACAGGTCACTGAAGCTTTCTTT.

Note on this clonotype: A much larger clone lies a single base off, so this may be a read error. Likely a read error: the CDR3 ends without its conserved phenylalanine or tryptophan. This chain connects TRBV20-1 to TRBJ1-1; 10 nucleotides match TRBD1. Germline loops: CDR1 DFQATT, CDR2 SNEGSKA (reference sequence). J was trimmed by 4 bases and V by 5 bases; bases with no gene match: 4. The CDR3 covers 13 residues. DNA for the CDR3: TGCAGTGCTGGGAGGACAGGGGGCACTGAAGCTTTCCTT. Translated: CSAGRTGGTEAFL.

This clonotype was found a few times. The V and J genes are TRBV11-2 and TRBJ1-1; D uncertain. V was cut by 3 bases and J by 3 bases, with 8 bases left in between. Germline V lookup: CDR1 SGHAT, CDR2 FQNNGV. The CDR3 consists of 13 residues. DNA for the CDR3: TGTGCCAGCAGCTTTTCTGATTACACTGAAGCTTTCTTT. Translation gives CASSFSDYTEAFF.

This clonotype was found many times. The V call is TRBV25-1, the J call TRBJ1-6; 7 bases are shared with TRBD1. Germline CDR1 and CDR2: MGHDK and SYGVNS. The CDR3 is 15 amino acids. J lost 4 bases, V lost 7 bases, and 7 bases had no gene match. CDR3 in DNA: TGTGCCAGCAACGACCCGGGACAGTATAATTCACCCCTCCACTTT. Its translation is CASNDPGQYNSPLHF.

The chain uses TRBV2 and TRBJ1-2; D remains unclear. CDR1 SNHLY and CDR2 FYNNEI come from the germline V gene. The CDR3 spans 13 residues. V was pared by 4 bases and J by 2 bases, with 8 bases between. Written as DNA, the CDR3 is TGTGCCAGCAGTGGCACAGCGAACTATGGCTACACCTTC. Encoded protein: CASSGTANYGYTF.

The chain combines TRBV13 with TRBJ2-7; 13 bases agree with TRBD2. This CDR3 is 20 amino acids long. The ends lost 4 bases at V and 2 bases at J; junction bases unmatched: 17. The V gene's germline CDR1 is PRHDT and CDR2 FYEKMQ (reference sequence). CDR3: CASSYTAPLRLAGGTYEQYF. CDR3 nucleotides: TGTGCCAGCAGCTACACCGCCCCACTTCGACTAGCGGGGGGCACCTACGAGCAGTACTTC.

This clonotype was recorded many times. Here the CDR3 omits its conserved ending phenylalanine or tryptophan, so a read error is the likely source. It is unclear where the CDR3 begins or ends on the DNA, so no DNA is shown, and the CDR3 is as TCRdb lists it. V usage is TRBV20-1 and J usage is TRBJ1-1; the D call of TRBD1 is as the table states it, not checked on the DNA. The CDR3 is 11 residues long, ends included. CDR1 and CDR2 (germline): DFQATT, SNEGSKA (reference sequence). CDR3: CSARRQGLSRI.

In this sample, this clonotype turned up many times. The rearrangement links TRBV4-2 to TRBJ1-2; TRBD1 aligns across 7 bases. Germline CDR1 and CDR2: LGHNA and YNFKEQ. Losses at the gene ends were 4 bases for V and 2 bases for J; bases not matched to a gene: 7. The CDR3 contains 15 residues. This CDR3 is CASSRGTDKNYGYTF. CDR3 DNA sequence: TGTGCCAGCAGCCGAGGGACAGACAAGAACTATGGCTACACCTTC.